The 27 T cell receptor beta chains reported below all come from one sample, sequenced in a study of immune cell composition in non-small cell lung cancer. The method was immunoSEQ multiplex PCR; TCRdb's version includes in-frame clones alone and lacks a portion of them. Of about 4,000 clones listed, 60% to 75% are singletons. The specimen sequenced was lung tumor tissue. These receptors came from a human donor with non-small cell lung cancer.

This chain connects TRBV5-1 to TRBJ2-2; possibly TRBD1 for D (5 bases). Germline V lookup: CDR1 SGHRS, CDR2 YFSETQ. This CDR3 comprises 14 residues. V gave up 5 bases and J gave up 1 base, with 9 bases separating them. CDR3 in amino acids: CASRDQGNTGELFF. In DNA, the CDR3 is TGCGCCAGCAGAGACCAGGGGAACACCGGGGAGCTGTTTTTT.

In DNA, the CDR3 is TGTGCCAGCAGTAGACCGCTCACTGAAGCTTTCTTT. This gives the protein CASSRPLTEAFF. This chain uses TRBV28 with TRBJ1-1; D is uncertain. This CDR3 has 12 amino acids. The V and J ends lost 5 bases and 4 bases respectively, with 8 bases between them. Germline assignment: CDR1 MDHEN and CDR2 SYDVKM.

The chain couples TRBV6-1 to TRBJ1-1; 11 bases match TRBD1. This CDR3 is built from 15 residues. Germline values: CDR1 MNHNS, CDR2 SASEGT. J was trimmed by 4 bases and V by 5 bases; bases with no gene match: 6. CDR3 protein: CASSFSGTGGTEAFF. In DNA form, the CDR3 reads TGTGCCAGCAGTTTTTCCGGGACAGGGGGCACTGAAGCTTTCTTT.

V usage is TRBV11-2 and J usage is TRBJ2-2; TRBD1 aligns across 8 bases. CDR3 size: 16 residues. V gave up 2 bases and J gave up 7 bases; unmatched junction bases: 9. Per germline, CDR1 SGHAT and CDR2 FQNNGV. CDR3 in amino acids: CASSLSGTGGYGELFF. The CDR3 DNA follows: TGTGCCAGCAGCTTATCAGGGACAGGAGGTTACGGGGAGCTGTTTTTT.

This sequence joins TRBV28 and TRBJ1-5, with TRBD1 matching over 11 bases. J lost 7 bases, V lost 6 bases, and 8 bases had no gene match. CDR3 size: 15 residues. The germline V gene encodes CDR1 MDHEN and CDR2 SYDVKM. The CDR3 reads CASSGQGAGKQPQHF. CDR3 coding DNA: TGTGCCAGCAGCGGACAGGGGGCGGGGAAGCAGCCCCAGCATTTT. Looking up the rest from reference TRBV28 and TRBJ1-5 gives the full variable domain: DVKVTQSSRYLVKRTGEKVFLECVQDMDHENMFWYRQDPGLGLRLIYFSYDVKMKEKGDIPEGYSVSREKKERFSLILESASTNQTSMYLCASSGQGAGKQPQHFGDGTRLSIL.

This chain connects TRBV30 to TRBJ2-3, with 10 bases aligning to TRBD2. Germline V gene sequence: CDR1 GTSNPN, CDR2 SVGIG (reference sequence). After removal of 1 base from V and 2 bases from J, the junction contained 3 bases not matched to a gene. This CDR3 spans 15 amino acids. The CDR3 DNA sequence: TGTGCCTGGAGTGCTAGCGGGAGTCCCACAGATACGCAGTATTTT. Translated: CAWSASGSPTDTQYF. Combining the CDR3 with reference TRBV30 and TRBJ2-3 gives the whole variable domain SQTIHQWPATLVQPVGSPLSLECTVEGTSNPNLYWYRQAAGRGLQLLFYSVGIGQISSEVPQNLSASRPQDRQFILSSKKLLLSDSGFYLCAWSASGSPTDTQYFGPGTRLTVL.

Judged by abundance, this clone is medium-sized (0.01 to 0.1%). This chain uses TRBV18 with TRBJ2-1, with 10 nucleotides matching TRBD2. V was clipped by 3 bases and J by 9 bases; unmatched bases: 14. This CDR3 is 17 amino acids long. From germline, CDR1 is KGHSH and CDR2 LQKENI. The CDR3 sequence: CASSPLPGSGGAGEQFF. As DNA, the CDR3 is TGTGCCAGCTCACCCCTTCCCGGCAGCGGGGGGGCGGGTGAGCAGTTCTTC.

The chain combines TRBV7-6 with TRBJ2-2; D gene ambiguous. Between the trimmed V and J ends, which lost 5 bases and 2 bases, there was a span of 12 bases. This CDR3 comprises 15 residues. Germline CDR1 SGHVS, CDR2 FNYEAQ. CDR3 sequence: CASSPANRNTGELFF. The CDR3 coding sequence is TGTGCCAGCAGCCCGGCAAACAGAAACACCGGGGAGCTGTTTTTT.

V and J are TRBV5-1 and TRBJ2-7; no firm D call. The J call may be mistaken, given a closer DNA end match to TRBJ2-5. The CDR3 extends over 15 amino acids. Per the germline V gene, CDR1 is SGHRS and CDR2 is YFSETQ. CDR3 DNA sequence: TGCGCCAGCAGCTTGGCCGTCAGGCTCCAAGAGACCCAGTACTTC. As protein: CASSLAVRLQETQYF.

The chain is built from TRBV29-1 and TRBJ2-4, with no clear D. The ends were cut back, 6 bases at V and 6 bases at J, with 18 bases in the middle. The CDR3 runs to 14 residues. Germline V gene lookup returns CDR1 SQVTM and CDR2 ANQGSEA. CDR3 DNA: TGCAGCGTGAATAAACCAGAACTTGGAAACATTCAGTACTTC. This translates into CSVNKPELGNIQYF.

This clone has a single count. This sequence joins TRBV7-2 and TRBJ2-3; tentative D call: TRBD2 (5 bases). This CDR3 has 16 residues. The V gene's germline CDR1 is SGHTA and CDR2 FQGNSA. The V end was cut by 6 bases, the J end by 2 bases, with 18 bases between. The CDR3 nucleotides are TGTGCCAGCAGTCGCGGGTTACGCACCAACACAGATACGCAGTATTTT. This translates into CASSRGLRTNTDTQYF.

The genes are TRBV28 and TRBJ2-4; 7 bases agree with TRBD2. V was clipped by 3 bases and J by 8 bases; unmatched bases: 10. CDR3 size: 15 residues. Per the germline V gene, CDR1 is MDHEN and CDR2 is SYDVKM. CDR3 coding DNA: TGTGCCAGCAGTTTGAGCGGGGAAAGGGGAGACATTCAGTACTTC. Translated, it gives CASSLSGERGDIQYF.

The rearrangement links TRBV30 to TRBJ1-5; D is undetermined. The V and J ends lost 1 base and 6 bases respectively, with 19 bases between them. The CDR3 spans 16 residues. Germline V CDR1 and CDR2: GTSNPN, SVGIG (reference sequence). CDR3 loop: CAWSGLGPSGPQPQHF. The CDR3 DNA reads TGTGCCTGGAGTGGGCTCGGGCCGTCAGGTCCTCAGCCCCAGCATTTT.

The chain has TRBV21-1 and TRBJ2-1; the table's D gene call, TRBD2, was not cross checked with the DNA. TRBV21-1 is shown as a pseudogene. The CDR3 extends over 15 amino acids. The CDR3 protein is CASRGRGLAYNEQFF. The CDR3 bases are TGTGCCAGCAGGGGGAGGGGACTAGCGTACAATGAGCAGTTCTTC.

The genes are TRBV5-4 and TRBJ2-3; 11 positions match TRBD1. The CDR3 runs to 13 residues. V was clipped by 7 bases and J by 4 bases; unmatched bases: 2. Per the germline V gene, CDR1 is SGHNT and CDR2 is YYREEE (reference sequence). The CDR3 DNA follows: TGTGCCAGCCGGACAGGGGGCTCAGATACGCAGTATTTT. Its translation is CASRTGGSDTQYF.

This sequence joins TRBV6-4 and TRBJ2-3, with TRBD2 matching over 12 bases. Trimming at V came to 3 bases and at J to 0 bases, leaving 1 base not matched to a gene. Per germline, CDR1 MRHNA and CDR2 SNTAGT. The CDR3 contains 16 residues. CDR3 bases: TGTGCCAGCAGTGAGACTAGCGGGAGTAGCACAGATACGCAGTATTTT. It specifies CASSETSGSSTDTQYF.

V and J are TRBV9 and TRBJ1-1; no definite D call. Trimming shortened V by 3 bases and J by 1 base, and 10 bases separated the two germline ends. Germline V gene data show CDR1 as SGDLS and CDR2 as YYNGEE. The CDR3 is made up of 14 amino acids. In DNA form, the CDR3 reads TGTGCCAGCAGCGACATGTCAGGGAACACTGAAGCTTTCTTT. Its translation is CASSDMSGNTEAFF.

The chain carries TRBV7-3 and TRBJ2-6; D uncertain. CDR3 length: 17 amino acids. Trimming stripped 5 bases from V and 1 base from J, with 15 bases between. Per germline, CDR1 SGHTA and CDR2 FQGTGA. CDR3 DNA sequence: TGTGCCAGCAGCCCGGCGAATGCTCTTTCTGGGGCCAACGTCCTGACTTTC. Protein: CASSPANALSGANVLTF.

In the case of this clone: A junction end diverges from the germline sequence, so it may reflect a read error. The CDR3 DNA is TGTGCCAGCAGCCTAGAGGGACAGGGAACAGATACGCAGTATTTT. It codes for CASSLEGQGTDTQYF. The gene calls are TRBV11-3 and TRBJ2-3; 9 bases are shared with TRBD1. Germline loops: CDR1 SGHNT, CDR2 YENEEA. The CDR3 is 15 residues long.

The rearrangement links TRBV7-8 to TRBJ1-1; D is unresolved. CDR3 length: 13 amino acids. Between the trimmed V and J ends, which lost 3 bases and 5 bases, there was a span of 10 bases. The V gene's germline CDR1 is SGHVS and CDR2 FQNEAQ. The CDR3 sequence: CASSFYVGTEAFF. In DNA form, the CDR3 reads TGTGCCAGCAGCTTTTATGTTGGGACTGAAGCTTTCTTT.

This rearrangement joins TRBV27 to TRBJ2-5; 10 bases match TRBD2. The CDR3 runs 16 residues. CDR1 and CDR2 (germline): MNHEY, SMNVEV (reference sequence). J was trimmed by 1 base and V by 3 bases; bases with no gene match: 5. CDR3 residues: CASSLSGLAFQETQYF. DNA for the CDR3: TGTGCCAGCAGTTTGTCGGGACTAGCGTTCCAAGAGACCCAGTACTTC.

This sequence joins TRBV7-2 and TRBJ2-1; D is perhaps TRBD2 (7 bases). This CDR3 has 14 amino acids. CDR1 and CDR2 (germline): SGHTA, FQGNSA. Trimming took off 3 bases at V and 6 bases at J, with 12 bases between the two ends. The CDR3 here is CASSFGRGSNEQFF. The CDR3, as DNA: TGTGCCAGCAGCTTTGGGAGGGGGAGCAATGAGCAGTTCTTC. Filled out from reference TRBV7-2 and TRBJ2-1, the complete variable domain reads GAGVSQSPSNKVTEKGKDVELRCDPISGHTALYWYRQSLGQGLEFLIYFQGNSAPDKSGLPSDRFSAERTGGSVSTLTIQRTQQEDSAVYLCASSFGRGSNEQFFGPGTRLTVL.

This clone was seen a few times. The V and J genes are TRBV18 and TRBJ1-5; a possible D gene is TRBD1 (5 bases). Germline CDR1 KGHSH, CDR2 LQKENI. Trimming shortened V by 2 bases and J by 5 bases, and 19 bases separated the two germline ends. The length of the CDR3 is 17 residues. The CDR3, as DNA: TGTGCCAGCTCACCAACCCCTGGGGCAAGCCGAGATCAGCCCCAGCATTTT. Protein sequence: CASSPTPGASRDQPQHF.

The chain uses TRBV28 and TRBJ1-4, with 10 bases matching TRBD1. This CDR3 has 16 residues. The junction had 5 bases not matched to a gene; V was cut back by 5 bases and J by 2 bases. CDR1 is MDHEN and CDR2 is SYDVKM in the germline V gene. CDR3 coding DNA: TGTGCCAGCAGTCCGAGACAGGGGGCGACTAATGAAAAACTGTTTTTT. Translation: CASSPRQGATNEKLFF.

V gene TRBV27 combines with J gene TRBJ1-1; D possibly corresponds to TRBD1 (5 bases). The germline V gene encodes CDR1 MNHEY and CDR2 SMNVEV (reference sequence). This CDR3 has 19 amino acids. Trimming stripped 1 base from V and 1 base from J, with 22 bases between. CDR3 amino acids: CASSLLAQVSTGGNTEAFF. CDR3 nucleotide sequence: TGTGCCAGCAGTTTATTAGCACAGGTTTCAACCGGAGGGAACACTGAAGCTTTCTTT.

The rearrangement joins TRBV10-3 to TRBJ2-1; maybe TRBD2 (6 bases). Germline CDR1 ENHRY, CDR2 SYGVKD. Deletions cut 0 bases from V and 0 bases from J, with 12 bases between. CDR3 length: 17 residues. CDR3 DNA sequence: TGTGCCATCAGTGAGTCTTGGGCGGGAAGCTCCTACAATGAGCAGTTCTTC. Its translation: CAISESWAGSSYNEQFF.

The rearrangement uses TRBV30 and TRBJ1-1; D unresolved. CDR1 is GTSNPN and CDR2 is SVGIG in the germline V gene (reference sequence). The CDR3 length is 12 residues. V gave up 2 bases and J gave up 3 bases, with 7 bases separating them. The CDR3 DNA sequence: TGTGCCTGGAGTCTTATGGACACTGAAGCTTTCTTT. It encodes CAWSLMDTEAFF.